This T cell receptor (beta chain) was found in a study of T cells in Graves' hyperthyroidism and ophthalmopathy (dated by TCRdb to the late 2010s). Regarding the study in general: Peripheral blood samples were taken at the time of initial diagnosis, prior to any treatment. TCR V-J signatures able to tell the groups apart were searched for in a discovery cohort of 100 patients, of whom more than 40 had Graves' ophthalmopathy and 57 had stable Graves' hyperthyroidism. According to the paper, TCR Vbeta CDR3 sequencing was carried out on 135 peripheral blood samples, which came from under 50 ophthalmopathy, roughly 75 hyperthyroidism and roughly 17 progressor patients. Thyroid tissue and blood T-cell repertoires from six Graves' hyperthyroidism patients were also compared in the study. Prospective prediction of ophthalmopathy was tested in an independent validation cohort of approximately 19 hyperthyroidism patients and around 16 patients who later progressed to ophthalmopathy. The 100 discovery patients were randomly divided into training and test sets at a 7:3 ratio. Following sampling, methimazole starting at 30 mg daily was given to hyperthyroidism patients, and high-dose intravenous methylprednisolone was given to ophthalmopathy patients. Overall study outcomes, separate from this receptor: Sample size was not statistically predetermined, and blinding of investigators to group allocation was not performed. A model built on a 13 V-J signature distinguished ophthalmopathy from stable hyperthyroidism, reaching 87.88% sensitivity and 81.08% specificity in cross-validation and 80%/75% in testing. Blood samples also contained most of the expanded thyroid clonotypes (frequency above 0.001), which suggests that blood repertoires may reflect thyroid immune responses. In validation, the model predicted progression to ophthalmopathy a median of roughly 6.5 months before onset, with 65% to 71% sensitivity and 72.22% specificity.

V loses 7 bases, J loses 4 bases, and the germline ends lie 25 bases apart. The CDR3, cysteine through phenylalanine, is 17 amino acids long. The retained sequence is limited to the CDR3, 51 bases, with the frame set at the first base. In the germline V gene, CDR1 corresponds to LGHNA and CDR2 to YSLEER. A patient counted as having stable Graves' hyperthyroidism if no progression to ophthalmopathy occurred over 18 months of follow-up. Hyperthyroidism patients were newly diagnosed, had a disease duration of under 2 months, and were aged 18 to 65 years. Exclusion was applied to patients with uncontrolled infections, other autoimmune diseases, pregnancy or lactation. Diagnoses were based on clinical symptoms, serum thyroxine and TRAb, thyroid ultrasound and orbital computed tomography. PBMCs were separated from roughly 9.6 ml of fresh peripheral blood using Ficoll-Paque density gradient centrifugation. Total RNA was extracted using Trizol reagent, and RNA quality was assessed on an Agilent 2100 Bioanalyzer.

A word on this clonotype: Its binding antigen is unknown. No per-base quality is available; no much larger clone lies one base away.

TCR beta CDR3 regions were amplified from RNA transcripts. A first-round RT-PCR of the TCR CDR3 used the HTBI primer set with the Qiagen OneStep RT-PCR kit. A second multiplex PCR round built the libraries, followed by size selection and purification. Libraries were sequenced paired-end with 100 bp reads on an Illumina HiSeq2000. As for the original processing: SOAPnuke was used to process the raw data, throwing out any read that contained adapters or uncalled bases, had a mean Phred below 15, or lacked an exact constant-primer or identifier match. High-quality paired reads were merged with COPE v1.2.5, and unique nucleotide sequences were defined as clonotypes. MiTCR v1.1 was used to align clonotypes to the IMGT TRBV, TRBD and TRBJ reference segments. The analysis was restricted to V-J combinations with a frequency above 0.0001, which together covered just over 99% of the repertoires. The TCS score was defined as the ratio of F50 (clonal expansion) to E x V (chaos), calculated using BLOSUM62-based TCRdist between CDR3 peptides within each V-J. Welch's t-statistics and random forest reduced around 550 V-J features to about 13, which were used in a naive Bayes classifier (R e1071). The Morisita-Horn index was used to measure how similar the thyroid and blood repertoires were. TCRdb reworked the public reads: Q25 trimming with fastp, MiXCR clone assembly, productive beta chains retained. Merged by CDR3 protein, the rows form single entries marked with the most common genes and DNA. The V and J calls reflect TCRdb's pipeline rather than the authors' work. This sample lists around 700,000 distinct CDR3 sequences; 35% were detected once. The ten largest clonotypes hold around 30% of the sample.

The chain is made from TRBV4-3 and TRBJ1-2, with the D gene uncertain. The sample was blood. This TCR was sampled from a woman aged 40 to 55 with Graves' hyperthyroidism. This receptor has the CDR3 CASTPILTTPASYGYTF. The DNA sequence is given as TGCGCCAGCACCCCAATCTTGACAACGCCTGCGAGCTATGGCTACACCTTC.